This TCR beta chain was obtained from a study of regulatory T cells in long-lasting Graves disease. As to time point: newly diagnosed GD, antithyroid drugs for less than 3 months. Construction of the TCR library relied on RNA isolated from PBMCs. Through Arm-PCR of CDR3 regions and iRepertoire HTBI primers, TCR beta libraries were built. TCRdb ran MiXCR on the multiplex PCR reads and lists one entry per CDR3 protein. In the table there are over 350,000 distinct CDR3 sequences, 12% to 15% of which are singletons. The germline V and J ends were trimmed by 0 bases and 2 bases, with 11 bases remaining between them. The CDR3 sequence is 16 residues long. Germline-derived CDR1 and CDR2 are SGHVS and FQNEAQ. This sample also appeared in a second study, on T cells in Graves' hyperthyroidism and ophthalmopathy. That report adds: TCR CDR3 underwent first-round RT-PCR with the HTBI primer set. Model-based prediction identified ophthalmopathy a median 6.5 months prior to its onset.

Sample: peripheral blood mononuclear cells (PBMCs), taken at new diagnosis, from a patient treated with antithyroid drugs. This TCR was sampled from a woman in her fifties or sixties with Graves disease. The genes are TRBV7-8 and TRBJ1-3; D is uncertain. The CDR3 is CASSLAPEAAGNTIYF. The DNA of the CDR3 is TGTGCCAGCAGCTTAGCGCCTGAAGCCGCTGGAAACACCATATATTTT.